Following are 30 T cell receptor beta chains from one sample sequenced in a study of T cell responses to AZD1222 COVID-19 vaccine. The method was immunoSEQ multiplex PCR; TCRdb's version includes in-frame clones alone and lacks a portion of them. The repertoire includes 65,000 to 75,000 clones, about 85% of them detected once, and 21% sits in the top ten. Source: peripheral blood, taken on day 0 of AZD1222 vaccination. These receptors all come from an adult in good health.

The chain joins TRBV3-1 (or the pseudogene TRBV3-2) to TRBJ1-1, with D perhaps matching TRBD1 (6 bases). The V and J ends lost 8 bases and 6 bases respectively, with 10 bases between them. This CDR3 is 11 amino acids long. Germline V gene sequence: CDR1 LGHDT, CDR2 YNNKEL (reference sequence). This chain's CDR3 is CASGSGAEAFF. CDR3 nucleotide sequence: TGTGCCAGCGGATCAGGGGCTGAAGCTTTCTTT.

J is TRBJ1-3 and V is TRBV7-8, with 7 nucleotides matching TRBD1. The CDR3 sequence is 14 residues long. The germline V gene encodes CDR1 SGHVS and CDR2 FQNEAQ. V shed 7 bases and J 2 bases; nucleotides not matched to a gene: 5. The DNA of the CDR3 is TGTGCCAGCACCCGGCAGGGGGCTGGAAACACCATATATTTT. This codes for CASTRQGAGNTIYF.

This chain joins TRBV24-1 and TRBJ2-7, with a tentative D call TRBD1 (5 bases). Germline loops: CDR1 KGHDR, CDR2 SFDVKD. V was trimmed by 2 bases and J by 2 bases, leaving 9 bases between them. The CDR3 loop spans 14 amino acids. As DNA, the CDR3 is TGTGCCACCAGTGATTCCAGGGCGGCCTACGAGCAGTACTTC. This gives the protein CATSDSRAAYEQYF.

CDR3 DNA sequence: TGTGCCACCAGCAGAGAGGGGCAGGGGCACGGCTACACCTTC. Protein sequence: CATSREGQGHGYTF. The rearrangement uses TRBV15 and TRBJ1-2; D might be TRBD1 (6 bases). V lost 0 bases and J lost 8, with 13 bases in between. This CDR3 has 14 residues. Germline CDR1 is LNHNV and CDR2 is YYDKDF (reference sequence).

The chain employs TRBV3-1 (or the pseudogene TRBV3-2) and TRBJ2-3; possibly TRBD1 or TRBD2 for D (5 bases each). Trimming removed 1 base from V and 3 bases from J, with 8 bases in between. The CDR3 contains 14 residues. Germline V gene lookup returns CDR1 LGHDT and CDR2 YNNKEL (reference sequence). The CDR3 nucleotides are TGTGCCAGCAGCCAAGGGGGCGGGACAGATACGCAGTATTTT. This gives the protein CASSQGGGTDTQYF.

V and J are TRBV4-2 and TRBJ1-5, with 10 bases identical to TRBD1. After removal of 3 bases from V and 7 bases from J, the junction contained 6 bases not matched to a gene. Germline-derived CDR1 and CDR2 are LGHNA and YNFKEQ. The CDR3 sequence is 15 residues long. CDR3 sequence (DNA): TGTGCCAGCAGCCAGAGGACAGGGGGGATCCAGCCCCAGCATTTT. Residues: CASSQRTGGIQPQHF.

This clone was found once. The chain employs TRBV11-2 and TRBJ2-1; the match to TRBD2 covers 11 bases. CDR1 SGHAT and CDR2 FQNNGV come from the germline V gene. This CDR3 is built from 15 residues. V was pared by 4 bases and J by 9 bases, with 8 bases of the junction left unmatched. The CDR3 coding sequence is TGTGCCAGCAGCTGGGGGACTAGCGGCCCCAGTGAGCAGTTCTTC. Translated, it gives CASSWGTSGPSEQFF.

This rearrangement joins TRBV11-3 to TRBJ2-1; TRBD2 aligns across 14 bases. With V trimmed by 5 bases and J by 7 bases, 10 bases remained unmatched. The CDR3 covers 17 residues. Germline V lookup: CDR1 SGHNT, CDR2 YENEEA. This CDR3 reads CASSTSQTSGRGNEQFF. The CDR3 region has the DNA TGTGCCAGCAGCACAAGCCAGACTAGCGGGAGGGGAAATGAGCAGTTCTTC.

This clone has a single count. This sequence joins TRBV6-5 and TRBJ1-1; D not certain. This CDR3 contains 15 residues. The germline gives CDR1 MNHEY, CDR2 SVGAGI. The ends were cut back, 6 bases at V and 0 bases at J, with 14 bases in the middle. The CDR3 nucleotides are TGTGCCAGCAGGCTGTCGGCCTACATGAACACTGAAGCTTTCTTT. It is translated as CASRLSAYMNTEAFF.

The CDR3 region is CASRGLRTDTQYF. The CDR3, as DNA: TGTGCCAGCCGGGGACTACGAACAGATACGCAGTATTTT. The chain couples TRBV18 to TRBJ2-3; 7 bases line up with TRBD2. V lost 8 bases and J lost 3; bases outside the gene matches: 5. Germline values: CDR1 KGHSH, CDR2 LQKENI. The CDR3 is made up of 13 amino acids.

This chain uses TRBV9 with TRBJ1-1; D call uncertain. This CDR3 has 14 residues. V shed 0 bases and J shed 1 base, with 7 bases lying between them. From germline, CDR1 is SGDLS and CDR2 YYNGEE. This CDR3 is CASSVGPQNTEAFF. The CDR3 DNA reads as TGTGCCAGCAGCGTAGGGCCGCAGAACACTGAAGCTTTCTTT.

The gene calls are TRBV27 and TRBJ2-7, with 8 bases fitting TRBD1. V was clipped by 6 bases and J by 2 bases; unmatched bases: 3. CDR3 size: 13 residues. CDR1 MNHEY and CDR2 SMNVEV come from the germline V gene (reference sequence). The CDR3 loop is CASRKQGAYEQYF. The DNA for the CDR3 is TGTGCCAGCAGAAAACAGGGGGCCTACGAGCAGTACTTC.

Points on this clone: Other DNA sequences within the sample encode an identical CDR3. V gene TRBV24-1 combines with J gene TRBJ2-2, with D possibly being TRBD2 (5 bases). This CDR3 has 16 amino acids. The V gene lost 3 bases and the J gene lost 4 bases, with 14 bases spanning the gap. Germline assignment: CDR1 KGHDR and CDR2 SFDVKD. CDR3 coding DNA: TGTGCCACCAGTGATCCCCTTCGGGGAAGCACCGGGGAGCTGTTTTTT. Its protein is CATSDPLRGSTGELFF.

The chain employs TRBV30 and TRBJ2-7; TRBD1 matches at 7 bases. Germline V gene data show CDR1 as GTSNPN and CDR2 as SVGIG (reference sequence). Trimming removed 0 bases from V and 6 bases from J; junction bases left unmatched: 8. The CDR3 sequence is 14 residues long. CDR3: CAWSVDRVPTEQYF. CDR3 coding DNA: TGTGCCTGGAGTGTCGACAGGGTCCCTACCGAGCAGTACTTC.

The chain uses TRBV5-1 and TRBJ2-6; 7 bases align to TRBD1. Losses at the gene ends were 4 bases for V and 0 bases for J; bases not matched to a gene: 1. Germline V gene sequence: CDR1 SGHRS, CDR2 YFSETQ. There are 15 residues in the CDR3. The CDR3 DNA follows: TGCGCCAGCAGCGGGGACAGCTCTGGGGCCAACGTCCTGACTTTC. This translates into CASSGDSSGANVLTF. Looking up the rest from reference TRBV5-1 and TRBJ2-6 gives the full variable domain: KAGVTQTPRYLIKTRGQQVTLSCSPISGHRSVSWYQQTPGQGLQFLFEYFSETQRNKGNFPGRFSGRQFSNSRSEMNVSTLELGDSALYLCASSGDSSGANVLTFGAGSRLTVL.

The chain employs TRBV14 and TRBJ2-3; D ambiguous. There are 15 residues in the CDR3. Germline CDR1 reads SGHDN; CDR2 reads FVKESK. Trimming stripped 0 bases from V and 1 base from J, with 8 bases between. The CDR3 DNA follows: TGTGCCAGCAGCCAAGAATCAGCCCGCACAGATACGCAGTATTTT. As protein: CASSQESARTDTQYF.

The chain uses TRBV6-2 or TRBV6-3 and TRBJ2-3, with D possibly being TRBD1 (6 bases). V was trimmed by 2 bases and J by 4 bases, leaving 16 bases between them. There are 16 residues in the CDR3. Germline-derived CDR1 and CDR2 are MNHEY and SVGEGT. The CDR3 nucleotides are TGTGCCAGCAGTTACCCATTGACAGGAACCGCAGATACGCAGTATTTT. It yields the protein CASSYPLTGTADTQYF.

This rearrangement joins TRBV10-1 to TRBJ2-7, with D possibly being TRBD1 or TRBD2 (5 bases each). V lost 6 bases, J lost 2 bases, and 17 bases lay in between. Germline CDR1 WNHNN, CDR2 SYGVQD (reference sequence). There are 15 residues in the CDR3. The chain's CDR3 is CASSNTGTDTYEQYF. CDR3 nucleotides: TGCGCCAGCAGCAATACCGGGACGGACACCTACGAGCAGTACTTC.

The CDR3 sequence is CASSLGLAGTYEQYF. The CDR3 nucleotides read TGTGCCAGCAGCTTGGGACTAGCGGGCACCTACGAGCAGTACTTC. This rearrangement joins TRBV7-2 to TRBJ2-7; 12 nucleotides agree with TRBD2. CDR3 size: 15 residues. With V trimmed by 3 bases and J by 2 bases, 2 bases remained unmatched. CDR1 is SGHTA and CDR2 is FQGNSA in the germline V gene.

The V gene is TRBV4-2, the J gene TRBJ1-3; D is unclear. CDR1 is LGHNA and CDR2 is YNFKEQ in the germline V gene. V was pared by 0 bases and J by 5 bases, with 17 bases between. The CDR3 is 17 residues long. CDR3 sequence: CASSQDGPGSRRNTIYF. CDR3 DNA: TGTGCCAGCAGCCAAGATGGCCCGGGTTCTCGTCGAAACACCATATATTTT.

This clone was seen a handful of times. J is TRBJ1-1 and V is TRBV9, with a tentative D call TRBD1 (5 bases). The CDR3 spans 14 residues. V lost 0 bases to trimming and J lost 9 bases, with 15 bases between them. The germline CDR1 and CDR2 sequences are SGDLS and YYNGEE. The CDR3 bases are TGTGCCAGCAGCGTAGAGGGGACTTCGGGTAAAGCTTTCTTT. It is translated as CASSVEGTSGKAFF.

The chain recombines TRBV25-1 with TRBJ1-5, with no clear D. The CDR3 has 12 residues. Trimming stripped 2 bases from V and 9 bases from J, with 8 bases between. In germline, CDR1 is MGHDK, CDR2 SYGVNS. CDR3 amino acids: CASSESGGPQHF. The CDR3 region has the DNA TGTGCCAGCAGTGAAAGTGGAGGGCCCCAGCATTTT. Full variable domain (missing parts from reference TRBV25-1 and TRBJ1-5): EADIYQTPRYLVIGTGKKITLECSQTMGHDKMYWYQQDPGMELHLIHYSYGVNSTEKGDLSSESTVSRIRTEHFPLTLESARPSHTSQYLCASSESGGPQHFGDGTRLSIL.

The chain combines TRBV19 with TRBJ1-1; the D gene is possibly TRBD1 (5 bases). Trimming removed 9 bases at V and 0 bases at J, with 11 bases between. Germline CDR1 and CDR2: LNHDA and SQIVND (reference sequence). The CDR3 spans 13 residues. The CDR3 is CASLGHLNTEAFF. CDR3 nucleotides: TGTGCCAGCCTCGGACACCTGAACACTGAAGCTTTCTTT.

The gene calls are TRBV4-3 and TRBJ1-6; D not certain. CDR1 is LGHNA, CDR2 YSLEER, per germline. V lost 0 bases and J lost 7, with 16 bases in between. The CDR3 length is 17 residues. In DNA, the CDR3 is TGCGCCAGCAGCCAAGATCACGGGCAGGTCTTCAATTCACCCCTCCACTTT. It yields the protein CASSQDHGQVFNSPLHF.

CDR3 amino acids: CASSPSTGNTEAFF. DNA of the CDR3: TGTGCCAGCTCACCCTCTACGGGGAACACTGAAGCTTTCTTT. The V gene is TRBV18, the J gene TRBJ1-1; D ambiguous. CDR1 KGHSH and CDR2 LQKENI come from the germline V gene. CDR3 size: 14 residues. V was shortened by 3 bases and J by 1 base, with 9 bases between the two germline ends.

This sequence joins TRBV12-3 or TRBV12-4 and TRBJ1-6; D is unresolved. Trimming cost V 4 bases and J 11 bases, with 9 bases left between them. CDR3 length: 12 amino acids. Here the CDR3 reads CASSSPPAPLHF. In DNA form, the CDR3 reads TGTGCCAGCAGTTCGCCCCCCGCACCCCTCCACTTT.

Concerning this clone itself: The identical CDR3 is also encoded by other nucleotide sequences in the sample. DNA for the CDR3: TGTGCCAGCAGCTTAAGGGACAGGGGCTCCTACAATGAGCAGTTCTTC. Protein product: CASSLRDRGSYNEQFF. V usage is TRBV7-3 and J usage is TRBJ2-1; 10 positions match TRBD1. Looked up from germline, CDR1 is SGHTA and CDR2 is FQGTGA. CDR3 size: 16 residues. Trimming at V came to 1 base and at J to 0 bases, leaving 0 bases not matched to a gene.

The gene calls are TRBV30 and TRBJ1-5, with no clear D. This CDR3 is 14 amino acids long. Deletions cut 2 bases from V and 5 bases from J, with 13 bases between. CDR1 is GTSNPN and CDR2 is SVGIG in the germline V gene (reference sequence). The CDR3 spells CAWSPAITYQPQHF. In DNA, the CDR3 is TGTGCCTGGAGTCCGGCGATAACATATCAGCCCCAGCATTTT.

V usage is TRBV6-5 and J usage is TRBJ1-5, with D maybe TRBD1 (6 bases). The CDR3 contains 13 residues. The V gene's germline CDR1 is MNHEY and CDR2 SVGAGI. V was pared by 2 bases and J by 9 bases, with 11 bases between. The CDR3 DNA follows: TGTGCCAGCAGTTACAGGGGGGAACGGCCCCAGCATTTT. Its protein product is CASSYRGERPQHF.

CDR3 amino acids: CASSPTGQGMYTIYF. The CDR3 nucleotides read TGTGCCAGCTCACCAACGGGACAGGGGATGTACACCATATATTTT. V usage is TRBV18 and J usage is TRBJ1-3, with 10 bases identical to TRBD1. V was clipped by 2 bases and J by 8 bases; unmatched bases: 6. CDR3 length equals 15 residues. Looked up from germline, CDR1 is KGHSH and CDR2 is LQKENI.